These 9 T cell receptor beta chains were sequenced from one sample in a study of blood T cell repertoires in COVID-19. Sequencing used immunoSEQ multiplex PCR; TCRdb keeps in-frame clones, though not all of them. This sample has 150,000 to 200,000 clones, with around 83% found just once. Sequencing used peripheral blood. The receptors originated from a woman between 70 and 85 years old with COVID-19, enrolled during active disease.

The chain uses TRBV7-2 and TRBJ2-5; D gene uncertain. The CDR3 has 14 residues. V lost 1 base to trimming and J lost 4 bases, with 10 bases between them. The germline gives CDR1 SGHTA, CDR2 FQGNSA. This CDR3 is CASSLGTPRETQYF. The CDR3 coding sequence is TGTGCCAGCAGCTTAGGCACCCCGCGAGAGACCCAGTACTTC.

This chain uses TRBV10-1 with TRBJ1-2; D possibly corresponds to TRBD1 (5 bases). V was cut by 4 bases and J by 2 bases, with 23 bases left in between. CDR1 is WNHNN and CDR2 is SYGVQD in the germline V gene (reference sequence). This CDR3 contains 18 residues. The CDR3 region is CASSGTWVTTASNYGYTF. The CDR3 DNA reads TGCGCCAGCAGTGGAACTTGGGTGACGACAGCCTCAAACTATGGCTACACCTTC.

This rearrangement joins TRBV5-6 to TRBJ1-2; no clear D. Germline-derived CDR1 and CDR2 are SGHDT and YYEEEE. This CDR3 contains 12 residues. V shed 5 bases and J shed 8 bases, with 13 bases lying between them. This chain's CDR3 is CASSPIGLGYTF. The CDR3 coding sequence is TGTGCCAGCAGTCCGATTGGACTCGGCTACACCTTC. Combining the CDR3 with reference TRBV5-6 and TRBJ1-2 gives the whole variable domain DAGVTQSPTHLIKTRGQQVTLRCSPKSGHDTVSWYQQALGQGPQFIFQYYEEEERQRGNFPDRFSGHQFPNYSSELNVNALLLGDSALYLCASSPIGLGYTFGSGTRLTVV.

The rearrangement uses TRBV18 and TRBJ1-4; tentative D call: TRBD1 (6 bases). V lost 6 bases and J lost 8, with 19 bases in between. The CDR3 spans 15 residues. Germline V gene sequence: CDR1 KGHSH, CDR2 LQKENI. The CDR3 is CASSPMTGNPEKLFF. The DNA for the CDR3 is TGTGCCAGCTCCCCTATGACAGGCAACCCGGAAAAACTGTTTTTT.

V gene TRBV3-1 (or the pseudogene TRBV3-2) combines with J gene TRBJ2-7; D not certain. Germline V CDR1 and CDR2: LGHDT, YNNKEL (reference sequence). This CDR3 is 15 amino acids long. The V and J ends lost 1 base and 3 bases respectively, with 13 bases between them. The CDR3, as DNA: TGTGCCAGCAGCCAAGGGCTGCCACTAATCTACGAGCAGTACTTC. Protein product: CASSQGLPLIYEQYF.

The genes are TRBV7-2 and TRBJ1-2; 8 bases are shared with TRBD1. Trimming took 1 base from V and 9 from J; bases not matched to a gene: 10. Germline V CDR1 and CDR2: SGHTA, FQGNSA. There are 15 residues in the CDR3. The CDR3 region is CASSLGQGPTRRYTF. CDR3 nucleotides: TGTGCCAGCAGCTTAGGACAGGGGCCGACTCGGCGCTACACCTTC.

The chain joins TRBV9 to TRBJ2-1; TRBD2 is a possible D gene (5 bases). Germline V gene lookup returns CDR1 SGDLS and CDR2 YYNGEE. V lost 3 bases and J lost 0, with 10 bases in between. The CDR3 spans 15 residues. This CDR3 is CASSATGNSYNEQFF. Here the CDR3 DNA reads TGTGCCAGCAGCGCCACGGGAAACTCCTACAATGAGCAGTTCTTC.

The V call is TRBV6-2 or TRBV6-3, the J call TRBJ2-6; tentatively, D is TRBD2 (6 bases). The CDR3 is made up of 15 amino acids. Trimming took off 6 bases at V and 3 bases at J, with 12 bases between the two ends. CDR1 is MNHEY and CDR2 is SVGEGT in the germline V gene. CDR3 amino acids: CASSPGGVGANVLTF. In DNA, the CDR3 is TGTGCCAGCAGCCCCGGCGGGGTTGGGGCCAACGTCCTGACTTTC.

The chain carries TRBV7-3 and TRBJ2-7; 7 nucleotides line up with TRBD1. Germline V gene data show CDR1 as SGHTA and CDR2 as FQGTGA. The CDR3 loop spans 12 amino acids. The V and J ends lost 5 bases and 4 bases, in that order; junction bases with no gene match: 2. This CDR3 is CASSETGYEQYF. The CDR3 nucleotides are TGTGCCAGCAGCGAGACAGGGTACGAGCAGTACTTC.